These 22 T cell receptor beta chains were all obtained from the same sample, sequenced in a study of radiotherapy plus CTLA-4 blockade in lung cancer (dated by TCRdb to 2016 to 2018). Receptors were amplified or captured by the immunoSEQ multiplex PCR assay. TCRdb limited this immuneACCESS table to in-frame rearrangements with V and J called. A share of clones is missing; checked studies link under half to unresolved V genes, and the rest is unexplained. Within this sample are some 62,000 clones, with 60% to 80% of them counted one time only. The leading ten clones occupy under 5% of the sample. This material consisted of peripheral blood, taken from a patient treated with radiotherapy plus ipilimumab. The origin of the receptors is a human donor with non-small cell lung cancer who had a complete response to radiotherapy plus ipilimumab.

The V and J genes are TRBV18 and TRBJ2-5, with D perhaps matching TRBD1 (5 bases). Trimming removed 0 bases from V and 3 bases from J, with 5 bases in between. This CDR3 is built from 13 residues. Germline V gene lookup returns CDR1 KGHSH and CDR2 LQKENI. This chain's CDR3 is CASSPPGEETQYF. The CDR3 nucleotides are TGTGCCAGCTCACCACCAGGGGAAGAGACCCAGTACTTC.

This sequence joins TRBV6-5 and TRBJ2-1; possibly TRBD1 for D (5 bases). Germline CDR1 reads MNHEY; CDR2 reads SVGAGI. Trimming left V 6 bases short and J 6 bases short, with 12 bases between. The CDR3 is made up of 13 amino acids. This CDR3 reads CASSPDSPNEQFF. DNA of the CDR3: TGTGCCAGCAGCCCCGACAGTCCCAATGAGCAGTTCTTC.

This chain uses TRBV7-9 with TRBJ2-1, with TRBD1 as a possible D gene (6 bases). V lost 5 bases, J lost 1 base, and 21 bases lay in between. The CDR3 runs to 18 residues. Germline-derived CDR1 and CDR2 are SEHNR and FQNEAQ (reference sequence). CDR3 nucleotide sequence: TGTGCCAGCAGCCCTAGTGCTTTTCAGGGGAGATCCTACAATGAGCAGTTCTTC. It encodes CASSPSAFQGRSYNEQFF. The whole variable domain, filled in from reference TRBV7-9 and TRBJ2-1, reads DTGVSQNPRHKITKRGQNVTFRCDPISEHNRLYWYRQTLGQGPEFLTYFQNEAQLEKSRLLSDRFSAERPKGSFSTLEIQRTEQGDSAMYLCASSPSAFQGRSYNEQFFGPGTRLTVL.

The V and J genes are TRBV18 and TRBJ2-7; D ambiguous. Trimming left V 3 bases short and J 0 bases short, with 9 bases between. There are 14 residues in the CDR3. Germline assignment: CDR1 KGHSH and CDR2 LQKENI. CDR3 sequence: CASSPAGSSYEQYF. For the CDR3, the DNA is TGTGCCAGCTCACCGGCAGGTAGCTCCTACGAGCAGTACTTC.

This chain joins TRBV5-6 and TRBJ1-2; 8 bases match TRBD1. CDR1 is SGHDT, CDR2 YYEEEE, per germline. V gave up 4 bases and J gave up 8 bases; unmatched junction bases: 16. The CDR3 is 16 residues long. CDR3 protein: CASSLGQGRLSGGYTF. The DNA for the CDR3 is TGTGCCAGCAGCCTCGGACAGGGACGCCTATCTGGGGGCTACACCTTC.

The gene calls are TRBV10-3 and TRBJ1-1, with 7 bases fitting TRBD1. CDR1 and CDR2 from the germline V gene are ENHRY and SYGVKD. V shed 10 bases and J 7 bases; nucleotides not matched to a gene: 15. This CDR3 spans 14 amino acids. Written as DNA, the CDR3 is TGTGCCAGTCACGGGACAGAAACTAACTTTGAAGCTTTCTTT. This translates into CASHGTETNFEAFF.

The chain employs TRBV11-2 and TRBJ2-5, with a possible D match to TRBD2 (6 bases). V dropped 2 bases and J dropped 5 bases, with 12 bases sitting between them. Germline V CDR1 and CDR2: SGHAT, FQNNGV. CDR3 length: 14 residues. The DNA for the CDR3 is TGTGCCAGCAGCTTACCGGGGGTGCGGGAGACCCAGTACTTC. Encoded protein: CASSLPGVRETQYF.

The chain uses TRBV5-1 and TRBJ2-7; the match to TRBD1 covers 10 bases. This CDR3 is 16 amino acids long. Germline V gives CDR1 SGHRS, CDR2 YFSETQ. Losses at the gene ends were 0 bases for V and 4 bases for J; bases not matched to a gene: 7. The DNA of the CDR3 is TGCGCCAGCAGCTTGGGGCACGGGACAGGGGCATACGAGCAGTACGTC. Translation: CASSLGHGTGAYEQYV.

This sequence joins TRBV7-2 and TRBJ1-2; D uncertain. The CDR3 runs to 13 residues. V was trimmed by 4 bases and J by 2 bases, leaving 8 bases between them. The germline CDR1 and CDR2 sequences are SGHTA and FQGNSA. The DNA for the CDR3 is TGTGCCAGCAGCTCCCAGTCGAACTATGGCTACACCTTC. This gives the protein CASSSQSNYGYTF.

The genes are TRBV6-5 and TRBJ1-2, with a possible D match to TRBD1 (5 bases). CDR1 is MNHEY and CDR2 is SVGAGI in the germline V gene. The CDR3 sequence is 14 residues long. The germline V and J ends were trimmed by 5 bases and 5 bases, with 15 bases remaining between them. The CDR3 is CASSPDTGLYGYTF. The DNA of the CDR3 is TGTGCCAGCAGTCCGGACACGGGGCTATATGGCTACACCTTC.

The chain couples TRBV6-6 to TRBJ2-3, with D perhaps matching TRBD1 (6 bases). The CDR3 spans 12 residues. CDR1 and CDR2 from the germline V gene are MNHNY and SVGAGI (reference sequence). V lost 5 bases to trimming and J lost 10 bases, with 13 bases between them. For the CDR3, the DNA is TGTGCCAGCAGTCTGGACAGTTGGTCGCAGTATTTT. It codes for CASSLDSWSQYF.

The chain has TRBV7-2 and TRBJ1-3; perhaps TRBD1 as D (5 bases). Looked up from germline, CDR1 is SGHTA and CDR2 is FQGNSA. This CDR3 contains 15 residues. V lost 5 bases to trimming and J lost 0 bases, with 11 bases between them. The CDR3: CASSIGDASGNTIYF. CDR3 DNA sequence: TGTGCCAGCAGCATCGGGGACGCCTCTGGAAACACCATATATTTT.

The V call is TRBV28, the J call TRBJ1-1; D is possibly TRBD1 (6 bases). The CDR3 runs 16 residues. Germline CDR1 MDHEN, CDR2 SYDVKM. Trimming took off 2 bases at V and 5 bases at J, with 18 bases between the two ends. In DNA form, the CDR3 reads TGTGCCAGCAGTTTAGGTTTCGAGCCGGGGGCGACTGAAGCTTTCTTT. It is translated as CASSLGFEPGATEAFF.

V and J are TRBV18 and TRBJ2-2; D gene ambiguous. The CDR3 runs 14 residues. CDR1 and CDR2 (germline): KGHSH, LQKENI. Trimming removed 0 bases from V and 4 bases from J, with 6 bases in between. CDR3 nucleotide sequence: TGTGCCAGCTCACCACCGCAACGCACCGGGGAGCTGTTTTTT. It specifies CASSPPQRTGELFF.

V and J are TRBV4-1 and TRBJ1-2, with 10 nucleotides matching TRBD1. The CDR3 consists of 17 residues. Per germline, CDR1 MGHRA and CDR2 YSYEKL. With V trimmed by 1 base and J by 1 base, 6 bases remained unmatched. The CDR3 DNA sequence: TGCGCCAGCAGCCAAGTAATTGGGACAGGGGTTAACTATGGCTACACCTTC. This sequence encodes CASSQVIGTGVNYGYTF.

The chain couples TRBV6-5 to TRBJ1-5, with D perhaps matching TRBD1 (5 bases). CDR3 length equals 15 residues. V was pared by 5 bases and J by 7 bases, with 18 bases between. Germline V lookup: CDR1 MNHEY, CDR2 SVGAGI. CDR3 DNA sequence: TGTGCCAGCAGTATCACGGCGGCTGGGGGACAGCCCCAGCATTTT. This encodes CASSITAAGGQPQHF.

This clone has a handful of counts. The chain carries TRBV6-4 and TRBJ1-1; D remains unclear. V was clipped by 4 bases and J by 0 bases, with 6 bases between them. The CDR3 is 13 amino acids. CDR1 MRHNA and CDR2 SNTAGT come from the germline V gene. CDR3 bases: TGTGCCAGCAGTGTTTCGGTGAACACTGAAGCTTTCTTT. Protein: CASSVSVNTEAFF.

The chain carries TRBV4-1 and TRBJ1-6; no clear D. Germline V CDR1 and CDR2: MGHRA, YSYEKL. V was trimmed by 4 bases and J by 9 bases, leaving 10 bases between them. The CDR3 has 13 amino acids. Here the CDR3 reads CASSLPLSSPLHF. CDR3 nucleotide sequence: TGCGCCAGCAGCCTACCCTTAAGTTCACCCCTCCACTTT.

J is TRBJ2-3 and V is TRBV7-2; weak D call: TRBD1 (6 bases). Germline values: CDR1 SGHTA, CDR2 FQGNSA. V gave up 2 bases and J gave up 5 bases, with 14 bases separating them. The CDR3 extends over 15 amino acids. The CDR3 region is CASSLFWGRGDTQYF. The CDR3, as DNA: TGTGCCAGCAGCTTATTCTGGGGGCGCGGAGATACGCAGTATTTT.

V is TRBV2 and J is TRBJ2-5; TRBD2 might be the D (6 bases). The CDR3 spans 12 residues. Germline V gene data show CDR1 as SNHLY and CDR2 as FYNNEI. Trimming took 4 bases from V and 3 from J, leaving 6 bases between them. CDR3 loop: CASSAGEETQYF. CDR3 sequence (DNA): TGTGCCAGCAGTGCGGGGGAAGAGACCCAGTACTTC.

This clone came up a few times. The V and J genes are TRBV19 and TRBJ1-2, with 7 positions matching TRBD1. This CDR3 region has 13 residues. V dropped 7 bases and J dropped 8; count of bases not matched to a gene: 10. From germline, CDR1 is LNHDA and CDR2 SQIVND (reference sequence). CDR3 nucleotides: TGTGCCAGTACCATAGACAGGGCAGGAGGCTACACCTTC. Protein product: CASTIDRAGGYTF.

The gene calls are TRBV29-1 and TRBJ1-2; D call uncertain. The CDR3 contains 13 residues. Per germline, CDR1 SQVTM and CDR2 ANQGSEA. With 4 bases removed from V and 4 bases from J, the gap between germline ends came to 13 bases. The CDR3 loop reads CSVAEDGLYGYTF. Written as DNA, the CDR3 is TGCAGCGTTGCCGAAGACGGACTCTATGGCTACACCTTC.